Included here is one T cell receptor (beta chain) sequence, with context. This sample is part of a study of T cell changes during pregnancy in multiple sclerosis. TCRdb's table, derived via immunoSEQ multiplex PCR, lists solely in-frame clones and lacks some. The sample consists of some 16,000 clones, 84% of them appearing once. The CDR3 is made up of 15 amino acids. The germline V gene has CDR1 SEHNR and CDR2 FQNEAQ (reference sequence). V lost 1 base, J lost 4 bases, and 6 bases stayed unmatched. The chain has TRBV7-9 and TRBJ2-7; 8 nucleotides agree with TRBD1. The receptor was derived from a female donor in good health, enrolled as a control in a pregnancy study. The sequencing used CD8+ T cells from peripheral blood mononuclear cells, collected in the second trimester of pregnancy. The CDR3 nucleotides read TGTGCCAGCAGCTTAGAGACAGGGGAGAGGTACGAGCAGTACTTC. Translation gives CASSLETGERYEQYF.